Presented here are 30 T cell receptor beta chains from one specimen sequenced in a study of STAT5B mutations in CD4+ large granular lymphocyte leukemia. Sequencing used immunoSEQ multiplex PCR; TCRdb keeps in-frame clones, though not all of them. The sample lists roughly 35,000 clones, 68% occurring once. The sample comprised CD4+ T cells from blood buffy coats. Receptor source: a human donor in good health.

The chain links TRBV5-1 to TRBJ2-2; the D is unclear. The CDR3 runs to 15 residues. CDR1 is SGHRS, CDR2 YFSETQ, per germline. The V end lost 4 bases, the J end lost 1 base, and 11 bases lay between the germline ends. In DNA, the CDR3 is TGCGCCAGCAGCGAGAGGAGCCGGAACACCGGGGAGCTGTTTTTT. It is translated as CASSERSRNTGELFF.

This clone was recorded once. CDR3 sequence: CASSFVVAGGPGNEQFF. The CDR3 DNA reads TGCGCCAGCAGCTTTGTAGTAGCGGGGGGGCCGGGGAATGAGCAGTTCTTC. The chain uses TRBV5-1 and TRBJ2-1; 11 nucleotides match TRBD2. Germline values: CDR1 SGHRS, CDR2 YFSETQ. This CDR3 is 17 amino acids long. Germline trimming cut 2 bases from V and 7 bases from J; bases unmatched to any gene: 11.

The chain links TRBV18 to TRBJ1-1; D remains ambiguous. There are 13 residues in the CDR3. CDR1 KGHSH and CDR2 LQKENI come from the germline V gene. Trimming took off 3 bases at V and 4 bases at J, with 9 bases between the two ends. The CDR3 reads CASSPSPGTEAFF. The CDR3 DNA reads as TGTGCCAGCTCACCGTCACCGGGCACTGAAGCTTTCTTT.

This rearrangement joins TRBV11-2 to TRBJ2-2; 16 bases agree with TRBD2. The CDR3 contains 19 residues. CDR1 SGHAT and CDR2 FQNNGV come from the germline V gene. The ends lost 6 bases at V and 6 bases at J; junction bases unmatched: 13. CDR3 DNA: TGTGCCAGCAGGGCTTCAAAGGGACTAGCGGGGGGGACGGCCGGGGAGCTGTTTTTT. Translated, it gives CASRASKGLAGGTAGELFF.

CDR3 region: CASSIRVGGHEQFF. The CDR3 DNA reads as TGTGCCAGTAGTATAAGGGTGGGAGGGCATGAGCAGTTCTTC. The rearrangement links TRBV19 to TRBJ2-1; 7 bases are shared with TRBD2. Germline V lookup: CDR1 LNHDA, CDR2 SQIVND (reference sequence). This CDR3 has 14 residues. V was clipped by 2 bases and J by 8 bases; unmatched bases: 6.

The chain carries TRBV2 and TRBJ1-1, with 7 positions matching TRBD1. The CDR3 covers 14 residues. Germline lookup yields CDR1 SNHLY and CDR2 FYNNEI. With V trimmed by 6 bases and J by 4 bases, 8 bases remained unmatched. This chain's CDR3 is CASSPTGQLTEAFF. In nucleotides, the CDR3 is TGTGCCAGCAGCCCTACGGGACAGCTCACTGAAGCTTTCTTT. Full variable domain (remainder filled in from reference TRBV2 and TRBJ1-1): EPEVTQTPSHQVTQMGQEVILRCVPISNHLYFYWYRQILGQKVEFLVSFYNNEISEKSEIFDDQFSVERPDGSNFTLKIRSTKLEDSAMYFCASSPTGQLTEAFFGQGTRLTVV.

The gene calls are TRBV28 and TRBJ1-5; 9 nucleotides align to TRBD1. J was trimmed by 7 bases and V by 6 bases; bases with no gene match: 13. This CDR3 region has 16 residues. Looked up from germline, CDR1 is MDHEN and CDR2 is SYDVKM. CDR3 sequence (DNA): TGTGCCAGCAGAGACAGGGGGTTCTCGGACGCGCAGCCCCAGCATTTT. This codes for CASRDRGFSDAQPQHF.

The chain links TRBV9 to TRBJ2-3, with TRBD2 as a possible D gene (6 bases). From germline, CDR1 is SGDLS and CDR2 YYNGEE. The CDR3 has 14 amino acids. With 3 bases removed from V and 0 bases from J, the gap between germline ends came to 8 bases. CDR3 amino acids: CASSASVSTDTQYF. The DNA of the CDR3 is TGTGCCAGCAGCGCTAGCGTTAGCACAGATACGCAGTATTTT.

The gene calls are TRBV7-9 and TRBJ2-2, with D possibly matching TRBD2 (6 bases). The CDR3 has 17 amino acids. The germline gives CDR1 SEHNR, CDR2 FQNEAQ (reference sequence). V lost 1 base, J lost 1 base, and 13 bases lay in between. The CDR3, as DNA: TGTGCCAGCAGCTTAGGTGGCGGGGCTGGGAACACCGGGGAGCTGTTTTTT. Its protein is CASSLGGGAGNTGELFF.

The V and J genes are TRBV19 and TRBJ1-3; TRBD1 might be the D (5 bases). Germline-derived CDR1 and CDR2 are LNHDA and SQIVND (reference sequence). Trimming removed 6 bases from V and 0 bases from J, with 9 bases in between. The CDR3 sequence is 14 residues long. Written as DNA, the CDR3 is TGTGCCAGTAGGGACGGGGGCTCTGGAAACACCATATATTTT. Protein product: CASRDGGSGNTIYF.

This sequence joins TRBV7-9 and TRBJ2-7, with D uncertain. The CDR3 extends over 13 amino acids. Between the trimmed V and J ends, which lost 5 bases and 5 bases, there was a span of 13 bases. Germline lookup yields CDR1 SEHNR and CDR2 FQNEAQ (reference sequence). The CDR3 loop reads CASSPGWANEQYF. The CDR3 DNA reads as TGTGCCAGCAGCCCTGGGTGGGCCAACGAGCAGTACTTC.

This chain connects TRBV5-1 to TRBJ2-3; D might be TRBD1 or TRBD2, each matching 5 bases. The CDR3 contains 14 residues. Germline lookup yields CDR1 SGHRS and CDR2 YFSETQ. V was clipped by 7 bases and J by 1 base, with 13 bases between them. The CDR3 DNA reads TGCGCCAGCCATCGGGGCCTCGGCACAGATACGCAGTATTTT. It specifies CASHRGLGTDTQYF.

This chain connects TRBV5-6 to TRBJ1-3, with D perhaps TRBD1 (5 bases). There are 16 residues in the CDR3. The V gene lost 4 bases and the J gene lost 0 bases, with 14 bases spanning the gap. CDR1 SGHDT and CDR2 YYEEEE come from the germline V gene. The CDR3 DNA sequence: TGTGCCAGCAGCCCGGGACTGGTGAGCTCTGGAAACACCATATATTTT. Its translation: CASSPGLVSSGNTIYF.

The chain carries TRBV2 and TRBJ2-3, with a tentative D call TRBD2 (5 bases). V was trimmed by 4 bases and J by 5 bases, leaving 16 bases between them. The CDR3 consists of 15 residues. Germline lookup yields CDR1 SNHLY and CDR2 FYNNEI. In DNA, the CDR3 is TGTGCCAGCAGTGGAATGGGGAGTAAGGGAGATACGCAGTATTTT. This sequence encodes CASSGMGSKGDTQYF.

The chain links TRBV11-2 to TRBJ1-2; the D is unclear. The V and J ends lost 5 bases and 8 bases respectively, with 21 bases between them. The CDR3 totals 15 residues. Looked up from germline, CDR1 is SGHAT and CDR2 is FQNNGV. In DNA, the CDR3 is TGTGCCAGCAGCAAGGAGGTGGACCCGGAGGGAGGCTACACCTTC. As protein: CASSKEVDPEGGYTF. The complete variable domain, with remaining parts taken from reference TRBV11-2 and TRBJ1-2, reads EAGVAQSPRYKIIEKRQSVAFWCNPISGHATLYWYQQILGQGPKLLIQFQNNGVVDDSQLPKDRFSAERLKGVDSTLKIQPAKLEDSAVYLCASSKEVDPEGGYTFGSGTRLTVV.

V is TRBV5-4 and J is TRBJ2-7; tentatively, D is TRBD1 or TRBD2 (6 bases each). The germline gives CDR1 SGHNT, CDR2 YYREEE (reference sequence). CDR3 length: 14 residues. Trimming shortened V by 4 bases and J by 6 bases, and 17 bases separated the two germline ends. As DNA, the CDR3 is TGTGCCAGCAGCCAAGCATGGGGGGCTCCCGAGCAGTACTTC. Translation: CASSQAWGAPEQYF.

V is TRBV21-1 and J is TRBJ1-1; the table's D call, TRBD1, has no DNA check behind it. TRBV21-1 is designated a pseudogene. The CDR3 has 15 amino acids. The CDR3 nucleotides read TGTGCCAGCAGTCCTCCATACACAATTCGCACTGAAGCTTTCTTT. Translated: CASSPPYTIRTEAFF.

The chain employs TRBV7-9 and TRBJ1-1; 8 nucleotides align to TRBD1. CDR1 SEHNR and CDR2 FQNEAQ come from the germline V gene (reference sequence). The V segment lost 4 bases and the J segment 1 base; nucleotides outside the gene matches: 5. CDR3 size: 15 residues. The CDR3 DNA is TGTGCCAGCAGCTCCAGGGGGCAAGAGAACACTGAAGCTTTCTTT. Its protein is CASSSRGQENTEAFF.

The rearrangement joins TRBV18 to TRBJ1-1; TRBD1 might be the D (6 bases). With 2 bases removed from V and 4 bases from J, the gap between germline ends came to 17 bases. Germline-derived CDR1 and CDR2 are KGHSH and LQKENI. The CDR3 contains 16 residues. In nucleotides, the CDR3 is TGTGCCAGCTCACCATTTGGGGGGGGGCCGGGCACTGAAGCTTTCTTT. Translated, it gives CASSPFGGGPGTEAFF. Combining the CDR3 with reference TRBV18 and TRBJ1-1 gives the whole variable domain NAGVMQNPRHLVRRRGQEARLRCSPMKGHSHVYWYRQLPEEGLKFMVYLQKENIIDESGMPKERFSAEFPKEGPSILRIQQVVRGDSAAYFCASSPFGGGPGTEAFFGQGTRLTVV.

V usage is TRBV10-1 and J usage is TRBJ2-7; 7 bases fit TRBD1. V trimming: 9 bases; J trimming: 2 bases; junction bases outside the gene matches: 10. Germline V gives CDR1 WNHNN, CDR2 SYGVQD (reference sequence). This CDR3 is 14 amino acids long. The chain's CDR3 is CARGPGQQPYEQYF. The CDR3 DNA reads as TGCGCCAGGGGGCCGGGACAGCAACCCTACGAGCAGTACTTC.

The CDR3: CASSRGQLDGYTF. The CDR3 DNA reads as TGTGCCAGCAGCAGGGGGCAATTGGATGGCTACACCTTC. The chain recombines TRBV2 with TRBJ1-2, with 8 bases lining up with TRBD1. The CDR3 is made up of 13 amino acids. V was clipped by 6 bases and J by 6 bases; unmatched bases: 6. Germline lookup yields CDR1 SNHLY and CDR2 FYNNEI.

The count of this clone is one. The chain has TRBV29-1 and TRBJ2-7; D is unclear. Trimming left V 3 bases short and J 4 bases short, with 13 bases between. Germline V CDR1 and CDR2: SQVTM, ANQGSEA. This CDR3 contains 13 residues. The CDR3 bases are TGCAGCGTTGAGGATGGACGGGCATACGAGCAGTACTTC. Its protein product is CSVEDGRAYEQYF.

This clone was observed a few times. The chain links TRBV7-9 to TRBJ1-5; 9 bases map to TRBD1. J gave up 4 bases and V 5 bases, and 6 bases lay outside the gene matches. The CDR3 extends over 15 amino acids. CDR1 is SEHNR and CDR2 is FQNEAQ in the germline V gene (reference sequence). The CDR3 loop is CASSRGTGKNQPQHF. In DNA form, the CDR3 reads TGTGCCAGCAGCCGAGGGACAGGGAAAAATCAGCCCCAGCATTTT.

The CDR3 sequence is CASSLNLAGGSYEQYF. The CDR3 coding sequence is TGTGCCAGCAGTTTAAACCTAGCGGGGGGCTCCTACGAGCAGTACTTC. The chain joins TRBV28 to TRBJ2-7; 11 bases are a match to TRBD2. The trim removed 2 bases at V and 0 bases at J, leaving 3 bases unmatched. There are 16 residues in the CDR3. The germline CDR1 and CDR2 sequences are MDHEN and SYDVKM. The variable domain in full, with the rest retrieved from reference TRBV28 and TRBJ2-7, is DVKVTQSSRYLVKRTGEKVFLECVQDMDHENMFWYRQDPGLGLRLIYFSYDVKMKEKGDIPEGYSVSREKKERFSLILESASTNQTSMYLCASSLNLAGGSYEQYFGPGTRLTVT.

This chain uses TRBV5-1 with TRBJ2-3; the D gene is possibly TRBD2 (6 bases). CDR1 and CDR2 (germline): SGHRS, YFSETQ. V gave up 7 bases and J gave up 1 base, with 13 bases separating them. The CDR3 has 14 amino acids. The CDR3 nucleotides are TGCGCCAGCTCCGGGACTGGAGGCACAGATACGCAGTATTTT. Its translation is CASSGTGGTDTQYF.

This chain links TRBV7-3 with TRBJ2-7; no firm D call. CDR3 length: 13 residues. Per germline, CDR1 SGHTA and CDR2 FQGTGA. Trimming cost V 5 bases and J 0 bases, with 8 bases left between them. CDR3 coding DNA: TGTGCCAGCAGCCGGACGGCCTCCTACGAGCAGTACTTC. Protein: CASSRTASYEQYF. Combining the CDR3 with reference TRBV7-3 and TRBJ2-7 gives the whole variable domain GAGVSQTPSNKVTEKGKYVELRCDPISGHTALYWYRQSLGQGPEFLIYFQGTGAADDSGLPNDRFFAVRPEGSVSTLKIQRTERGDSAVYLCASSRTASYEQYFGPGTRLTVT.

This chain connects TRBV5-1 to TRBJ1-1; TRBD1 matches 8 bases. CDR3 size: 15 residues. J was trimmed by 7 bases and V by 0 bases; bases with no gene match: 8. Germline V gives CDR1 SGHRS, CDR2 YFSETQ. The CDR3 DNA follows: TGCGCCAGCAGCTTGGGGCAGGGGGCTGATCGTGAAGCTTTCTTT. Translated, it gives CASSLGQGADREAFF.

CDR3 region: CASSPRGGGMDTGELFF. The CDR3 DNA follows: TGTGCCAGCTCACCACGAGGCGGGGGGATGGACACCGGGGAGCTGTTTTTT. V gene TRBV18 combines with J gene TRBJ2-2, with 8 bases lining up with TRBD2. Germline CDR1 is KGHSH and CDR2 is LQKENI. The CDR3 runs to 17 residues. V lost 1 base and J lost 3; bases outside the gene matches: 7.

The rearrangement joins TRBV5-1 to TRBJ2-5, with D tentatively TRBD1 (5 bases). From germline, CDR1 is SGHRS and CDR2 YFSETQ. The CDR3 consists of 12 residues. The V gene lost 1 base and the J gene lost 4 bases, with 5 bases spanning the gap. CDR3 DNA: TGCGCCAGCAGCTTGCAGGGAGAGACCCAGTACTTC. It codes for CASSLQGETQYF.

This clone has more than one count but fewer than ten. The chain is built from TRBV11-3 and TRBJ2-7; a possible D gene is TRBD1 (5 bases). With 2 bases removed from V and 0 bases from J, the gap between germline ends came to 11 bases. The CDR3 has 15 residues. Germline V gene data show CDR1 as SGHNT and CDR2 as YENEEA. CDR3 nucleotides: TGTGCCAGCAGCTTATCCAGGGTGGGCTCCTACGAGCAGTACTTC. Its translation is CASSLSRVGSYEQYF.